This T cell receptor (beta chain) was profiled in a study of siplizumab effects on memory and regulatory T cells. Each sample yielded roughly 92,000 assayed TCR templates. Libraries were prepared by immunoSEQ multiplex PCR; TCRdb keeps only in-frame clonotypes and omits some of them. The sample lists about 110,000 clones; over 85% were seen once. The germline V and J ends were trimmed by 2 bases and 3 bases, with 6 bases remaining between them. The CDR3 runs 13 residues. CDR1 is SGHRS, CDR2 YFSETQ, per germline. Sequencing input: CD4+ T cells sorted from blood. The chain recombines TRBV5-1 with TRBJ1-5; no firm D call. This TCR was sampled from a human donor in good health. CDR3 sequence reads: CASSFVPNQPQHF. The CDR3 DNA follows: TGCGCCAGCAGCTTCGTCCCCAATCAGCCCCAGCATTTT.